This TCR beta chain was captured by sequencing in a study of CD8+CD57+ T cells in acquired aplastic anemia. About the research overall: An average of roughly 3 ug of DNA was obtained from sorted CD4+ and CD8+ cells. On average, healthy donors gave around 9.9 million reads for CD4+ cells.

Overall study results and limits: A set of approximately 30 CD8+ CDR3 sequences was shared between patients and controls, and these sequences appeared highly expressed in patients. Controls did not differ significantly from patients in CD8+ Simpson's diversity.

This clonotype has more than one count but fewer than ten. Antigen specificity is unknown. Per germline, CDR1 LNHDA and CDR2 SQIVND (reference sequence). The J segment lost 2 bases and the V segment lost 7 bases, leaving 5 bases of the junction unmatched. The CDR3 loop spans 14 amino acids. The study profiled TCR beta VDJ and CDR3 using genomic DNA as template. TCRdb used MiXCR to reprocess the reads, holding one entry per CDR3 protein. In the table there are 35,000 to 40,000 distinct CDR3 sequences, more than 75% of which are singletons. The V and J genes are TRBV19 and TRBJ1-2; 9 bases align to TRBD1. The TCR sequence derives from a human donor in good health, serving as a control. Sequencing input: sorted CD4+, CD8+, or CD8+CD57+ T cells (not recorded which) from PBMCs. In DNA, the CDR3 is TGTGCCAGTACCCGGACAGGGGACAACTATGGCTACACCTTC. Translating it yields CASTRTGDNYGYTF.